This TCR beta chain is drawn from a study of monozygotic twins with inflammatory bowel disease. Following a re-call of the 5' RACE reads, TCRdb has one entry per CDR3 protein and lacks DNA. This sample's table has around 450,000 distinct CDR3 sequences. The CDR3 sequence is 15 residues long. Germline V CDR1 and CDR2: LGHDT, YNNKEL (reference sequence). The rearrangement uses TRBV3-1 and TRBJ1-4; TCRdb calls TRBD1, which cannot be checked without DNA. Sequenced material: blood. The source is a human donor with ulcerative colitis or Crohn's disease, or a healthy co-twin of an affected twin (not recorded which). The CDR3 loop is CASSRGGRSHEKLFF.